This entry features one TCR beta chain sequence. In the authors' methods: Nucleated cell counts were estimated from reference gene primer amplification. The table came from immunoSEQ multiplex PCR; TCRdb's copy has only in-frame clones and leaves some out. The V and J calls and clone size come from that table; D and trimming were worked out from the DNA. The sample records some 250,000 clones, approximately 83% being singletons. This specimen comes from a study of blood T cell repertoires in COVID-19. Overall study: Italy, Spain and the United States were the sources of the convalescent and acute COVID-19 samples. PBMCs, B-cell-depleted T cells, or T cells provided the cDNA or gDNA that made up the material.

V gave up 2 bases and J gave up 3 bases, with 8 bases separating them. The length of the CDR3 is 14 residues. Germline lookup yields CDR1 SNHLY and CDR2 FYNNEI. The chain uses TRBV2 and TRBJ2-1; D call uncertain. The clonotype comes from a young man who had recovered from COVID-19. Material for sequencing was peripheral blood. CDR3 bases: TGTGCCAGCAGTGAACTTCCAGACTACAATGAGCAGTTCTTC. It is translated as CASSELPDYNEQFF.